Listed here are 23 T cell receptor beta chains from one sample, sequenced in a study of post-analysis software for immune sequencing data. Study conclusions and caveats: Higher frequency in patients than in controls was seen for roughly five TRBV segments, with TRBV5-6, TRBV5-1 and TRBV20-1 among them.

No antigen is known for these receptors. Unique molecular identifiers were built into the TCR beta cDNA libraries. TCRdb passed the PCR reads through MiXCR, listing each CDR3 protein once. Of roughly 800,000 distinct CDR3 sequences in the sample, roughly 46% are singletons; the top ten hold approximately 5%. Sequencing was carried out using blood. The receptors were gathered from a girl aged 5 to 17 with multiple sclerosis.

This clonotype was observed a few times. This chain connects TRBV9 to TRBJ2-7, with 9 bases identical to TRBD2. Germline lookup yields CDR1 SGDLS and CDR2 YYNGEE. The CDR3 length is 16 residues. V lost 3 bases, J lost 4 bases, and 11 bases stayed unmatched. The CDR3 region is CASSATGTSSFYEQYF. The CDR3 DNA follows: TGTGCCAGCAGCGCCACCGGGACTAGCTCGTTTTACGAGCAGTACTTC.

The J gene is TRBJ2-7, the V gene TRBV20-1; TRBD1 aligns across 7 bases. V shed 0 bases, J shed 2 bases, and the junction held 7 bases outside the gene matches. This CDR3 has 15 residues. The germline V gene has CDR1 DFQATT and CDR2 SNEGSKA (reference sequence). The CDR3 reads CSARDYRDSPYEQYF. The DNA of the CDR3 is TGCAGTGCTAGAGATTACCGGGACAGCCCCTACGAGCAGTACTTC.

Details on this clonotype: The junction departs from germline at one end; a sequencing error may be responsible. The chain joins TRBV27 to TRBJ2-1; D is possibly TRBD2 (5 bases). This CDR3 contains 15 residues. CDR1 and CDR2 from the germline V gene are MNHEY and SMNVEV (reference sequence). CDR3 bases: TGTGCCAACAGTTTTAACGGCGGTTCGAGGGATGAGCAGTTCTTC. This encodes CANSFNGGSRDEQFF.

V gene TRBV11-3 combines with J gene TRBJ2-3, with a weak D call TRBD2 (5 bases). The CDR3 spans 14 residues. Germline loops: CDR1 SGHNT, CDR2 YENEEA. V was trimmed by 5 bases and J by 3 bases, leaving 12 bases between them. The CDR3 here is CASSKGSSTDTQYF. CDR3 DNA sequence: TGTGCCAGCAGCAAAGGGAGTTCAACAGATACGCAGTATTTT.

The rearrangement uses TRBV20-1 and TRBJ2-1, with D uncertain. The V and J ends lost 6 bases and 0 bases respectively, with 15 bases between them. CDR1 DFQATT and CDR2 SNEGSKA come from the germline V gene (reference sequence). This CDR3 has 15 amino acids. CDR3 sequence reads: CSAEDGDSSYNEQFF. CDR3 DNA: TGCAGTGCCGAGGACGGAGATTCCTCCTACAATGAGCAGTTCTTC.

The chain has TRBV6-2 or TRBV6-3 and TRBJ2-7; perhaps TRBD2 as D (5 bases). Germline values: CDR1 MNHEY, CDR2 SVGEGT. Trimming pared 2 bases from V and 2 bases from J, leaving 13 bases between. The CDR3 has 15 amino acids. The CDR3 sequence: CASSYVVASPYEQYF. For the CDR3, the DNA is TGTGCCAGCAGTTACGTCGTAGCGTCCCCCTACGAGCAGTACTTC.

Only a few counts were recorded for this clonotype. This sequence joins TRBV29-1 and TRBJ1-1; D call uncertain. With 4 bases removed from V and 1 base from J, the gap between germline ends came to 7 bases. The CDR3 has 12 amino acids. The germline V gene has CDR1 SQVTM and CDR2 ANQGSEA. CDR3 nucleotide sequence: TGCAGCGTTGGCCCAAGGAACACTGAAGCTTTCTTT. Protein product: CSVGPRNTEAFF.

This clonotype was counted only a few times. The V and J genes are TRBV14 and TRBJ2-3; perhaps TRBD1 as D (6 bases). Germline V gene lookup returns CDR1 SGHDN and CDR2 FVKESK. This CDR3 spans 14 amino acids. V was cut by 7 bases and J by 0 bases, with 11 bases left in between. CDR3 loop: CASKQGRSTDTQYF. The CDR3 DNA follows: TGTGCCAGCAAACAGGGCCGGAGCACAGATACGCAGTATTTT.

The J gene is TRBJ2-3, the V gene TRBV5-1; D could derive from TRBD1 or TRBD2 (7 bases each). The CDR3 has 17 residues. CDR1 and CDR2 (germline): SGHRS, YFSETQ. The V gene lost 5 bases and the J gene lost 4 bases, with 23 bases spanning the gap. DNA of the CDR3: TGCGCCAGCAGGGATAGACAGGGACAGCGGGAACCAGATACGCAGTATTTT. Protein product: CASRDRQGQREPDTQYF.

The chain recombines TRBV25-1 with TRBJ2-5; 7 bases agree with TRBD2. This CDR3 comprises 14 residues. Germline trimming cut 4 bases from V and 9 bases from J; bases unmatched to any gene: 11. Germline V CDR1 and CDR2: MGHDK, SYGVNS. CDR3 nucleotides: TGTGCCAGCAGTGCCCATGGGGGGGTAGGGCCCCAGTACTTC. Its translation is CASSAHGGVGPQYF.

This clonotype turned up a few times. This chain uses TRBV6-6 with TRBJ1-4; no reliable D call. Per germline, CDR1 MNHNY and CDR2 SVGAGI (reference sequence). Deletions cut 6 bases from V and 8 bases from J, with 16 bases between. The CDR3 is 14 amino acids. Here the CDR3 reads CASSSATSGEKLFF. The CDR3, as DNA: TGTGCCAGCAGCTCAGCTACCAGCGGGGAAAAACTGTTTTTT.

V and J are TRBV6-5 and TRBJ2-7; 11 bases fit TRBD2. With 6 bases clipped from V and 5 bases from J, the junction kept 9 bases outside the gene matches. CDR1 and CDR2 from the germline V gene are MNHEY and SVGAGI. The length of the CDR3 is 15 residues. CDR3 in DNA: TGTGCCAGCAGATCGCTAGCGGGAGGATGGAACGAGCAGTACTTC. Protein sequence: CASRSLAGGWNEQYF.

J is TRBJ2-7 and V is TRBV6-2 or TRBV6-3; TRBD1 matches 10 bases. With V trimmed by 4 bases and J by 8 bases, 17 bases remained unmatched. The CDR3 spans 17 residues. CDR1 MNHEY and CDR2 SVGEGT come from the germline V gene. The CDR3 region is CASSFVPGTGARFQQYF. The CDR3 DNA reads TGTGCCAGCAGTTTTGTCCCAGGGACAGGGGCCCGATTCCAGCAGTACTTC.

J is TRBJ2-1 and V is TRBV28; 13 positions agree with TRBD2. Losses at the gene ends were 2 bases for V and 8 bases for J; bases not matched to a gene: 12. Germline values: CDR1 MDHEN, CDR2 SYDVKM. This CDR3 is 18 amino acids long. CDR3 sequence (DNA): TGTGCCAGCAGTTTAGTAGGACTAGCGGGAGTAGGGGGGTATGAGCAGTTCTTC. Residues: CASSLVGLAGVGGYEQFF.

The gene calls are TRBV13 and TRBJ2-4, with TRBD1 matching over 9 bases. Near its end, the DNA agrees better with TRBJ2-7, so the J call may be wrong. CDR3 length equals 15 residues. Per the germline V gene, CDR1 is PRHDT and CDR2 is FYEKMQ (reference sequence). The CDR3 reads CASSGGDRACDEQYF. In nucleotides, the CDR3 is TGTGCCAGCAGCGGGGGGGACAGGGCTTGCGACGAGCAGTACTTC.

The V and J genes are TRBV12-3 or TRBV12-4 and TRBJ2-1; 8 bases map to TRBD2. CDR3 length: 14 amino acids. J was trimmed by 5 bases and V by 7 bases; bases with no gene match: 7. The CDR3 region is CASTPGLEDNEQFF. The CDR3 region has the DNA TGTGCCAGCACTCCGGGACTAGAAGACAATGAGCAGTTCTTC.

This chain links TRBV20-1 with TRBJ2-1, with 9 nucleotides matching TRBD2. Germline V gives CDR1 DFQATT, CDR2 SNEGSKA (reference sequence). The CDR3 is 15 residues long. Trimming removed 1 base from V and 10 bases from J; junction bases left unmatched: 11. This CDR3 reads CSARGEGKGLAEQFF. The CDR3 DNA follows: TGCAGTGCTAGAGGCGAGGGGAAAGGACTAGCGGAGCAGTTCTTC.

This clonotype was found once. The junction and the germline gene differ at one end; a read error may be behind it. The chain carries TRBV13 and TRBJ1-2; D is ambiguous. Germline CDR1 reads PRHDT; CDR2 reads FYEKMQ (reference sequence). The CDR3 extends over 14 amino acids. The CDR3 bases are TGTGCCAGCAGCTTGGGTCGAGCTAACTATGGCCACACCTTC. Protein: CASSLGRANYGHTF. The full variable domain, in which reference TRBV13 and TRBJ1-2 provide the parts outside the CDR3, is AAGVIQSPRHLIKEKRETATLKCYPIPRHDTVYWYQQGPGQDPQFLISFYEKMQSDKGSIPDRFSAQQFSDYHSELNMSSLELGDSALYFCASSLGRANYGHTFGSGTRLTVV.

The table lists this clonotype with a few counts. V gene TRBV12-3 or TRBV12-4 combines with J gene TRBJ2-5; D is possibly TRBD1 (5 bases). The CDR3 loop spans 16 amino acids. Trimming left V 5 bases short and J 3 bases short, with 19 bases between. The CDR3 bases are TGTGCCAGCAGTCCCCAGGGTAAGGGATTCGAAGAGACCCAGTACTTC. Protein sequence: CASSPQGKGFEETQYF.

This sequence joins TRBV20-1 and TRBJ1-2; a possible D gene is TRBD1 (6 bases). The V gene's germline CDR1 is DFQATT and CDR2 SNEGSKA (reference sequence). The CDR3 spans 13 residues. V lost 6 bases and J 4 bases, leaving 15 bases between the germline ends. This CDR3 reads CSAQIQGTYGYTF. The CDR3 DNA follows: TGCAGTGCCCAGATACAGGGAACCTATGGCTACACCTTC.

DNA for the CDR3: TGTGCCAGCAGCTACCCCACGGGAGTAGGGGAGCAGTTCTTC. Protein sequence: CASSYPTGVGEQFF. The chain combines TRBV7-9 with TRBJ2-1; possibly TRBD2 for D (6 bases). This CDR3 has 14 residues. Germline V gene sequence: CDR1 SEHNR, CDR2 FQNEAQ (reference sequence). V was shortened by 4 bases and J by 10 bases, with 17 bases between the two germline ends.

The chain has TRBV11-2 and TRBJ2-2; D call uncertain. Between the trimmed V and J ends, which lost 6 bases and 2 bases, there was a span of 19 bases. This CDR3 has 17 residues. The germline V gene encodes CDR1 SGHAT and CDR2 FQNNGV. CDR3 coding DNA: TGTGCCAGCAGGGACCTACACGAAAGAGGTAACACCGGGGAGCTGTTTTTT. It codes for CASRDLHERGNTGELFF.

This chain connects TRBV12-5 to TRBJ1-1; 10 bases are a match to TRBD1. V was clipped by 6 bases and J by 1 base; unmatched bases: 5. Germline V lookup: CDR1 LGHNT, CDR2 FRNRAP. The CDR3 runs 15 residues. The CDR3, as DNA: TGTGCTAGTGGCACAGACAGGGGGCCGAACACTGAAGCTTTCTTT. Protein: CASGTDRGPNTEAFF.